These 3 T cell receptor beta chains were all obtained from the same sample, sequenced in a study of T-cell reconstitution after alpha-beta-depleted transplantation in children. Unique molecular identifiers were used to barcode this TCRbeta library. One entry per CDR3 protein, called by TCRdb with MiXCR from the PCR reads. This table holds 200,000 to 300,000 distinct CDR3 sequences, around 12% found once. This sample comprised PBMCs from the stem cell graft donor, obtained from the stem cell graft. The source of these receptors is a human donor who donated a stem cell graft to a child with acute lymphoblastic leukemia.

This clonotype was found many times. J is TRBJ2-3 and V is TRBV29-1; TRBD2 matches at 8 bases. The CDR3 spans 12 residues. After removal of 4 bases from V and 5 bases from J, the junction contained 2 bases not matched to a gene. CDR1 and CDR2 (germline): SQVTM, ANQGSEA. The CDR3 bases are TGCAGCGTTGCGCTAGCGGGAGATACGCAGTATTTT. The encoded protein is CSVALAGDTQYF.

This clonotype appeared many times. The V call is TRBV4-3, the J call TRBJ2-1; D perhaps matches TRBD2 (6 bases). The CDR3 is 17 residues long. V lost 0 bases and J lost 8, with 20 bases in between. Germline V CDR1 and CDR2: LGHNA, YSLEER. CDR3 protein: CASSQDRRTSRYHEQFF. CDR3 in DNA: TGCGCCAGCAGCCAAGATCGTCGAACTAGCCGTTACCATGAGCAGTTCTTC.

V is TRBV6-2 or TRBV6-3 and J is TRBJ2-2; D possibly uses TRBD1 or TRBD2 (5 bases each). The CDR3 totals 18 residues. The V gene's germline CDR1 is MNHEY and CDR2 SVGEGT. The V end was cut by 2 bases, the J end by 8 bases, with 24 bases between. In DNA, the CDR3 is TGTGCCAGCAGTTACGTCAAGTCCGGGACCCGAGCTGGGGGGGAGCTGTTTTTT. This encodes CASSYVKSGTRAGGELFF.